Below are 20 T cell receptor beta chains sequenced from a single sample in a study of cytomegalovirus exposure and HLA in healthy donors. Both 60 Vbeta primers and 13 Jbeta primers went into the PCR. This table comes from immunoSEQ multiplex PCR, and its TCRdb copy is limited to in-frame clones, with some not included. The data hold approximately 92,000 clones, with roughly 80% observed a single time. Input material: PBMCs. Receptors originate from a girl aged 2-10 years in good health and CMV-seropositive.

CDR3 amino acids: CASSGTVNTGELFF. The CDR3 region has the DNA TGTGCCTCATCCGGGACAGTGAACACCGGGGAGCTGTTTTTT. The chain uses TRBV19 and TRBJ2-2; TRBD1 aligns across 7 bases. V lost 11 bases, J lost 1 base, and 7 bases stayed unmatched. Germline loops: CDR1 LNHDA, CDR2 SQIVND (reference sequence). The CDR3 spans 14 residues.

This chain connects TRBV2 to TRBJ1-5, with D tentatively TRBD1 (6 bases). Germline CDR1 reads SNHLY; CDR2 reads FYNNEI. The germline V and J ends were trimmed by 4 bases and 6 bases, with 13 bases remaining between them. The CDR3 is 14 residues long. Here the CDR3 DNA reads TGTGCCAGCAGTGTTCAGGGGTATGGTCAGCCCCAGCATTTT. Protein sequence: CASSVQGYGQPQHF.

The chain joins TRBV7-9 to TRBJ2-1, with 10 bases matching TRBD1. Germline V CDR1 and CDR2: SEHNR, FQNEAQ (reference sequence). V was pared by 1 base and J by 4 bases, with 4 bases of the junction left unmatched. CDR3 size: 16 residues. The CDR3 DNA is TGTGCCAGCAGCTTAGGTAGGGGACAGGGGTACAATGAGCAGTTCTTC. This codes for CASSLGRGQGYNEQFF.

This chain uses TRBV5-1 with TRBJ2-6; D uncertain. Trimming took 1 base from V and 0 from J, leaving 11 bases between them. This CDR3 is 17 amino acids long. Germline-derived CDR1 and CDR2 are SGHRS and YFSETQ. The chain's CDR3 is CASSLRSASSGANVLTF. The DNA of the CDR3 is TGCGCCAGCAGCTTGCGGTCCGCCTCCTCTGGGGCCAACGTCCTGACTTTC. The full variable domain, its missing parts supplied by reference TRBV5-1 and TRBJ2-6, is KAGVTQTPRYLIKTRGQQVTLSCSPISGHRSVSWYQQTPGQGLQFLFEYFSETQRNKGNFPGRFSGRQFSNSRSEMNVSTLELGDSALYLCASSLRSASSGANVLTFGAGSRLTVL.

This chain uses TRBV28 with TRBJ2-7, with D tentatively TRBD2 (5 bases). Germline loops: CDR1 MDHEN, CDR2 SYDVKM. V was pared by 6 bases and J by 4 bases, with 19 bases between. The CDR3 is made up of 15 amino acids. The CDR3 loop reads CASSPHRGTLYEQYF. The CDR3 bases are TGTGCCAGCAGCCCCCATCGGGGTACTTTGTACGAGCAGTACTTC.

This clone was detected only once. The chain uses TRBV4-3 and TRBJ2-7, with TRBD1 as a possible D gene (5 bases). Germline V lookup: CDR1 LGHNA, CDR2 YSLEER. V lost 4 bases to trimming and J lost 12 bases, with 25 bases between them. CDR3 length equals 15 residues. CDR3 nucleotide sequence: TGCGCCAGCAGCCTTACCAAGATCAGGGAATTTGGTTCGTACTTC. Its protein product is CASSLTKIREFGSYF.

The chain combines TRBV27 with TRBJ1-2; D might be TRBD1 (5 bases). The CDR3 runs 15 residues. CDR1 and CDR2 (germline): MNHEY, SMNVEV (reference sequence). V was trimmed by 2 bases and J by 4 bases, leaving 14 bases between them. In nucleotides, the CDR3 is TGTGCCAGCAGTTTAGGGGGGAGCCTATTCTATGGCTACACCTTC. This encodes CASSLGGSLFYGYTF.

The chain employs TRBV6-5 and TRBJ2-7, with 12 bases lining up with TRBD2. CDR3 size: 13 residues. The junction had 1 base not matched to a gene; V was cut back by 7 bases and J by 3 bases. Germline V gene lookup returns CDR1 MNHEY and CDR2 SVGAGI. The CDR3 here is CASTTSGSYEQYF. CDR3 in DNA: TGTGCCAGCACGACTAGCGGGAGCTACGAGCAGTACTTC.

The genes are TRBV6-5 and TRBJ2-2, with D possibly being TRBD1 (5 bases). This CDR3 has 13 residues. Germline V gene data show CDR1 as MNHEY and CDR2 as SVGAGI. V was clipped by 4 bases and J by 7 bases, with 10 bases between them. The CDR3 loop reads CASSSRGIGELFF. CDR3 in DNA: TGTGCCAGCAGTTCAAGGGGAATCGGGGAGCTGTTTTTT.

This clone was observed a few times. The chain combines TRBV29-1 with TRBJ2-1; the match to TRBD2 covers 10 bases. The CDR3 runs 14 residues. The ends lost 5 bases at V and 4 bases at J; junction bases unmatched: 5. CDR1 and CDR2 from the germline V gene are SQVTM and ANQGSEA. The chain's CDR3 is CSVPRTSGYNEQFF. CDR3 nucleotide sequence: TGCAGCGTTCCAAGGACTAGCGGTTACAATGAGCAGTTCTTC.

The CDR3 loop is CASSFFLEEGTEAFF. CDR3 coding DNA: TGCGCCAGCAGCTTCTTTTTAGAGGAGGGGACTGAAGCTTTCTTT. The chain employs TRBV5-1 and TRBJ1-1, with D perhaps matching TRBD1 (5 bases). The CDR3 extends over 15 amino acids. Germline lookup yields CDR1 SGHRS and CDR2 YFSETQ. V dropped 2 bases and J dropped 5 bases, with 16 bases sitting between them.

This clone has more than one count but fewer than ten. The rearrangement joins TRBV18 to TRBJ1-5; D gene ambiguous. The germline V gene encodes CDR1 KGHSH and CDR2 LQKENI. V dropped 4 bases and J dropped 3 bases, with 13 bases sitting between them. The CDR3 has 15 amino acids. The CDR3 DNA follows: TGTGCCAGCTCACAGTCAGATCTCTTCAATCAGCCCCAGCATTTT. It translates to CASSQSDLFNQPQHF.

The chain is built from TRBV4-1 and TRBJ2-5; 7 bases match TRBD2. CDR3 length: 16 amino acids. CDR1 is MGHRA, CDR2 YSYEKL, per germline. The junction had 8 bases not matched to a gene; V was cut back by 0 bases and J by 4 bases. CDR3 sequence (DNA): TGCGCCAGCAGCCAAGATCTGGGAGGGTGGAGAGAGACCCAGTACTTC. Translating gives CASSQDLGGWRETQYF.

This clone was counted once. The chain is built from TRBV7-2 and TRBJ1-2, with D tentatively TRBD1 (5 bases). The germline gives CDR1 SGHTA, CDR2 FQGNSA. There are 13 residues in the CDR3. Trimming pared 5 bases from V and 2 bases from J, leaving 9 bases between. The CDR3, as DNA: TGTGCCAGCAGCCGAACAGGAAACTATGGCTACACCTTC. This encodes CASSRTGNYGYTF.

This chain connects TRBV7-3 to TRBJ2-1; possible D gene TRBD1, 6 bases. The length of the CDR3 is 16 residues. V lost 5 bases and J lost 15, with 29 bases in between. Germline V gives CDR1 SGHTA, CDR2 FQGTGA. CDR3 sequence: CASSRDDTLRQVFPFF. The CDR3 DNA reads TGTGCCAGCAGCCGCGACGACACATTACGACAGGTCTTTCCGTTCTTC.

The chain is built from TRBV7-9 and TRBJ1-2; D gene unclear. V was clipped by 6 bases and J by 4 bases, with 9 bases between them. Germline V gene data show CDR1 as SEHNR and CDR2 as FQNEAQ (reference sequence). This CDR3 is built from 12 residues. The CDR3 coding sequence is TGTGCCAGCAGTTGGCACCCCTATGGCTACACCTTC. Protein sequence: CASSWHPYGYTF.

V and J are TRBV25-1 and TRBJ2-3, with TRBD1 as a possible D gene (5 bases). CDR3 length: 16 amino acids. CDR1 is MGHDK and CDR2 is SYGVNS in the germline V gene. The V end lost 3 bases, the J end lost 3 bases, and 16 bases lay between the germline ends. CDR3 residues: CASSDQSGFATDTQYF. CDR3 in DNA: TGTGCCAGCAGTGATCAATCAGGGTTTGCGACAGATACGCAGTATTTT.

The chain carries TRBV27 and TRBJ1-3; D possibly corresponds to TRBD1 (6 bases). Germline CDR1 is MNHEY and CDR2 is SMNVEV (reference sequence). Trimming left V 6 bases short and J 5 bases short, with 14 bases between. The CDR3 spans 14 residues. CDR3 bases: TGTGCCAGCAGCCCTAACAGGGAGAGAAACACCATATATTTT. Protein: CASSPNRERNTIYF.

The V gene is TRBV4-1, the J gene TRBJ2-7, with 7 bases that match TRBD2. CDR1 MGHRA and CDR2 YSYEKL come from the germline V gene. The CDR3 runs to 15 residues. After removal of 1 base from V and 2 bases from J, the junction contained 5 bases not matched to a gene. DNA of the CDR3: TGCGCCAGCAGCCAAGGTAGCGGGCCTACCTACGAGCAGTACTTC. Residues: CASSQGSGPTYEQYF.

The chain links TRBV30 to TRBJ1-3; TRBD1 is a possible D gene (6 bases). The length of the CDR3 is 15 residues. Germline-derived CDR1 and CDR2 are GTSNPN and SVGIG (reference sequence). V lost 2 bases and J lost 1, with 12 bases in between. As DNA, the CDR3 is TGTGCCTGGAGTATTGGGGGGGCTTCTGGAAACACCATATATTTT. Amino acid sequence: CAWSIGGASGNTIYF.